This T cell receptor beta chain was identified during a study of T cell changes during pregnancy in multiple sclerosis. V dropped 0 bases and J dropped 6 bases, with 13 bases sitting between them. Germline V lookup: CDR1 MGHRA, CDR2 YSYEKL. This CDR3 region has 15 residues. The protocol was immunoSEQ multiplex PCR, while the TCRdb copy is restricted to in-frame clones and leaves out a portion. This sample carries tens of thousands of clones, under 90% of them seen once, and the ten largest clones take approximately 9.5%. The rearrangement uses TRBV4-1 and TRBJ2-3; D is undetermined. The sequenced sample was peripheral blood, obtained after pregnancy. The receptor was isolated from a female donor in good health, enrolled as a control in a pregnancy study. CDR3 in amino acids: CASSQEATGWDTQYF. The CDR3 DNA is TGCGCCAGCAGCCAAGAAGCGACGGGTTGGGATACGCAGTATTTT.